This TCR beta chain was observed in a study of cytomegalovirus exposure and HLA in healthy donors. Trimming pared 1 base from V and 1 base from J, leaving 5 bases between. The germline CDR1 and CDR2 sequences are SGHTA and FQGTGA. The CDR3 spans 15 residues. Vbeta (60) and Jbeta (13) primers were used in the PCR. In the study's own analysis: Among the unique TCR beta chains that a later analysis counted, 75 million to 85 million in all, some 10 million were shared. Assay: immunoSEQ multiplex PCR; the TCRdb copy retains only in-frame clones and omits some. That table supplies the V and J calls and clone size; D and trimming were determined from the DNA. In the table there are around 180,000 clones, 81% of which are singletons.

V is TRBV7-3 and J is TRBJ2-6, with a weak D call TRBD2 (5 bases). This TCR was recovered from a young man in good health and CMV-seronegative. Material for sequencing was PBMCs. This chain's CDR3 is CASSLSGSGANVLTF. DNA for the CDR3: TGTGCCAGCAGCTTAAGCGGGTCTGGGGCCAACGTCCTGACTTTC.